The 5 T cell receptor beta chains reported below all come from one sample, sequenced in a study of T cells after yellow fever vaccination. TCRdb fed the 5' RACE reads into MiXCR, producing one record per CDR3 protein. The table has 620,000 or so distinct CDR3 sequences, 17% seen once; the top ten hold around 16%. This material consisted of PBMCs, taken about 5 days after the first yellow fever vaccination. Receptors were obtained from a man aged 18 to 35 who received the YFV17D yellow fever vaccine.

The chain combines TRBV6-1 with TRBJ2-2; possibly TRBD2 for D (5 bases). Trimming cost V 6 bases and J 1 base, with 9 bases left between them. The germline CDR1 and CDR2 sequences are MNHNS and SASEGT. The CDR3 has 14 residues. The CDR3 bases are TGTGCCAGCAGGGACTTCCTGAACACCGGGGAGCTGTTTTTT. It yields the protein CASRDFLNTGELFF.

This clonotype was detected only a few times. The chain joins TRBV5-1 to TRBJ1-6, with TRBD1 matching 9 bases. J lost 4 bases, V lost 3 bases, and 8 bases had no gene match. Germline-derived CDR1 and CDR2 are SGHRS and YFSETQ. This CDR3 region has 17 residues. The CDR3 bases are TGCGCCAGCAGCTCCGGACAGGGGATCGTTTATAATTCACCCCTCCACTTT. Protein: CASSSGQGIVYNSPLHF.

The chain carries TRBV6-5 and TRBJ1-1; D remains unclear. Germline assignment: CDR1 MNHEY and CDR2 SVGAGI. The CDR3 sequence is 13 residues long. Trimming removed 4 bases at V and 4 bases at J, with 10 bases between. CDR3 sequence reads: CASSSGVVTEAFF. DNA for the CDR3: TGTGCCAGCAGTTCTGGGGTCGTCACTGAAGCTTTCTTT.

DNA of the CDR3: TGTGCCAGCAGCTTAGGGGGTCCTAGATCAGATACGCAGTATTTT. Translation gives CASSLGGPRSDTQYF. The V and J genes are TRBV7-9 and TRBJ2-3; D not certain. CDR3 length: 15 residues. The V and J ends lost 1 base and 4 bases respectively, with 12 bases between them. In germline, CDR1 is SEHNR, CDR2 FQNEAQ (reference sequence).

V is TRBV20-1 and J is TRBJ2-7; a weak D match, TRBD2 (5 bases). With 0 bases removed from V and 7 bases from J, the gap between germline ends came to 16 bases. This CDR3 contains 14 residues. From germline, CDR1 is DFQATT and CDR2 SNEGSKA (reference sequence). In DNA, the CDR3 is TGCAGTGCTAGAGAAGGCGGACCCACGGGGGAGCAGTACTTC. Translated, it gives CSAREGGPTGEQYF.